There are a few counts of the clone carrying this TCR beta chain. The data were taken from a study of OX40 agonist ivuxolimab in advanced cancers. Background on the study: Dose-escalation cases comprised hepatocellular carcinoma, melanoma, renal cell or head and neck cancer.

The assay was immunoSEQ multiplex PCR, and TCRdb's table has in-frame clones only and misses some. The profile shows tens of thousands of clones, around 87% of them singletons. The CDR3 has 15 amino acids. Germline V gene sequence: CDR1 KGHSH, CDR2 LQKENI. V lost 3 bases and J lost 1, with 13 bases in between. The V gene is TRBV18, the J gene TRBJ2-7, with a tentative D call TRBD2 (5 bases). The source material was CD4+ or CD8+ T cells sorted from blood, sampled in a trial of the OX40 agonist ivuxolimab. The receptor was isolated from an adult with an advanced solid tumor such as melanoma, head and neck, liver or kidney cancer. In DNA, the CDR3 is TGTGCCAGCTCACCGCAGGACTTGCGGTCCTACGAGCAGTACTTC. Its protein is CASSPQDLRSYEQYF.